This TCR beta chain derives from a study of beta chain features in type 1 diabetes. About the research overall: Cell yields, gender and age were similar in healthy donors and patients.

The CDR3 consists of 13 residues. V lost 9 bases, J lost 7 bases, and 13 bases lay in between. CDR1 is LNHDA, CDR2 SQIVND, per germline (reference sequence). The sequenced template was cDNA made from the entire isolated RNA. The table came from immunoSEQ multiplex PCR; TCRdb's copy has only in-frame clones and leaves some out. The sample has a few hundred thousand clones, roughly 9.6% seen once. This clone showed up just a few times. The material sequenced was naive CD4+ T cells from blood. This TCR was recovered from a woman between 18 and 30 years old in good health. The V and J genes are TRBV19 and TRBJ1-6, with D tentatively TRBD1 (5 bases). CDR3 sequence (DNA): TGTGCCAGCCCTCGACAGCTGAATTCACCCCTCCACTTT. It translates to CASPRQLNSPLHF.